The 25 T cell receptor beta chains below all came from one sample that was sequenced in a study of control samples from healthy donors and cancer patients (dated by TCRdb to the early 2020s). The receptor library was made with the immunoSEQ multiplex PCR assay. Drawn from immuneACCESS, this table holds only the in-frame rearrangements with V and J called that TCRdb kept. Clones are partly lost; checked studies trace under half to an unresolved V gene and leave the rest unexplained. For this sample there are approximately 140,000 clones; 90% to 95% appear just once. The ten most abundant clones make up almost 6% of the sample. Input material: blood. These receptor sequences come from a young man in good health.

This chain connects TRBV6-1 to TRBJ2-7; possibly TRBD1 for D (5 bases). Germline loops: CDR1 MNHNS, CDR2 SASEGT. Trimming took 2 bases from V and 4 from J, leaving 15 bases between them. CDR3 size: 15 residues. CDR3 nucleotide sequence: TGTGCCAGCAGTGAATTAGACAGTAAGGCTTACGAGCAGTACTTC. This encodes CASSELDSKAYEQYF.

Only one count was recorded for this clone. The chain joins TRBV28 to TRBJ2-7; TRBD1 aligns across 9 bases. The CDR3 length is 16 residues. V was pared by 6 bases and J by 3 bases, with 12 bases of the junction left unmatched. Germline V lookup: CDR1 MDHEN, CDR2 SYDVKM. CDR3 in amino acids: CASSRTRDRVFYEQYF. As DNA, the CDR3 is TGTGCCAGCAGCCGTACCCGGGACAGGGTGTTCTACGAGCAGTACTTC.

The chain is built from TRBV7-6 and TRBJ2-1, with TRBD1 matching over 9 bases. The CDR3 is 16 amino acids. Germline loops: CDR1 SGHVS, CDR2 FNYEAQ. Trimming took 6 bases from V and 4 from J; bases not matched to a gene: 10. CDR3 nucleotide sequence: TGTGCCAGCAGTGCGGTATTCGGACAGGGGTACAATGAGCAGTTCTTC. As protein: CASSAVFGQGYNEQFF.

This chain joins TRBV30 and TRBJ2-1; D might be TRBD2 (5 bases). CDR3 length: 15 amino acids. The V gene's germline CDR1 is GTSNPN and CDR2 SVGIG (reference sequence). The V end was cut by 4 bases, the J end by 8 bases, with 21 bases between. The chain's CDR3 is CAWNTRLGVHDEQFF. The CDR3 DNA reads TGTGCCTGGAATACCCGGTTGGGAGTCCACGATGAGCAGTTCTTC.

The chain carries TRBV3-1 (or the pseudogene TRBV3-2) and TRBJ2-1, with 10 nucleotides matching TRBD2. Germline CDR1 and CDR2: LGHDT and YNNKEL (reference sequence). V shed 1 base and J 2 bases; nucleotides not matched to a gene: 14. The length of the CDR3 is 20 residues. The chain's CDR3 is CASSQVGGLAERITYNEQFF. In nucleotides, the CDR3 is TGTGCCAGCAGCCAAGTGGGCGGACTAGCGGAGCGAATAACCTACAATGAGCAGTTCTTC.

The chain's CDR3 is CASSPGMFESNTEAFF. DNA of the CDR3: TGTGCCAGCAGCCCTGGAATGTTTGAAAGCAACACTGAAGCTTTCTTT. J is TRBJ1-1 and V is TRBV5-4; D gene ambiguous. Trimming stripped 4 bases from V and 2 bases from J, with 18 bases between. The CDR3 covers 16 residues. CDR1 is SGHNT and CDR2 is YYREEE in the germline V gene (reference sequence).

The rearrangement links TRBV29-1 to TRBJ2-2, with D tentatively TRBD2 (5 bases). The germline V gene has CDR1 SQVTM and CDR2 ANQGSEA. This CDR3 contains 14 residues. Between the trimmed V and J ends, which lost 3 bases and 7 bases, there was a span of 15 bases. CDR3 nucleotides: TGCAGCGTTGACGGAAGCGGTATAGGCGGGGAGCTGTTTTTT. It is translated as CSVDGSGIGGELFF.

The chain couples TRBV7-9 to TRBJ2-3; 13 nucleotides agree with TRBD2. The V segment lost 5 bases and the J segment 1 base; nucleotides outside the gene matches: 6. There are 17 residues in the CDR3. Germline loops: CDR1 SEHNR, CDR2 FQNEAQ (reference sequence). The CDR3 DNA reads as TGTGCCAGCAGCAGAAGGACTAGCGGGGGTGGCACAGATACGCAGTATTTT. This translates into CASSRRTSGGGTDTQYF.

The genes are TRBV29-1 and TRBJ2-1, with D unclear. The germline CDR1 and CDR2 sequences are SQVTM and ANQGSEA. The ends were cut back, 1 base at V and 5 bases at J, with 12 bases in the middle. The CDR3 is 14 residues long. This chain's CDR3 is CSVEVGRDNNEQFF. The CDR3 DNA reads as TGCAGCGTTGAAGTCGGTAGAGATAACAATGAGCAGTTCTTC.

V usage is TRBV4-3 and J usage is TRBJ1-6; D is uncertain. This CDR3 region has 16 residues. Germline CDR1 LGHNA, CDR2 YSLEER. Trimming took off 0 bases at V and 6 bases at J, with 12 bases between the two ends. In DNA form, the CDR3 reads TGCGCCAGCAGCCAAGATACAAGCGGAACTAATTCACCCCTCCACTTT. It translates to CASSQDTSGTNSPLHF.

The V call is TRBV11-3, the J call TRBJ1-1; D unclear. Germline loops: CDR1 SGHNT, CDR2 YENEEA. This CDR3 is 16 amino acids long. V gave up 0 bases and J gave up 1 base, with 12 bases separating them. CDR3 loop: CASSLEVSGRNTEAFF. The CDR3 region has the DNA TGTGCCAGCAGCTTAGAAGTTTCTGGCCGGAACACTGAAGCTTTCTTT.

The V gene is TRBV2, the J gene TRBJ1-3; D perhaps matches TRBD1 (5 bases). The CDR3 spans 16 residues. The V gene lost 4 bases and the J gene lost 0 bases, with 13 bases spanning the gap. The germline CDR1 and CDR2 sequences are SNHLY and FYNNEI. DNA for the CDR3: TGTGCCAGCAGTGGTGACAGATTGAGCTCTGGAAACACCATATATTTT. Translation gives CASSGDRLSSGNTIYF.

The gene calls are TRBV11-2 and TRBJ1-1, with TRBD1 as a possible D gene (5 bases). Germline CDR1 and CDR2: SGHAT and FQNNGV. This CDR3 has 13 residues. V lost 2 bases, J lost 5 bases, and 9 bases lay in between. The CDR3 sequence: CASSLSEGTEAFF. In DNA, the CDR3 is TGTGCCAGCAGCTTATCCGAGGGGACTGAAGCTTTCTTT.

The gene calls are TRBV4-1 and TRBJ2-1; the D gene is possibly TRBD1 (6 bases). The germline V and J ends were trimmed by 0 bases and 3 bases, with 12 bases remaining between them. CDR1 MGHRA and CDR2 YSYEKL come from the germline V gene. This CDR3 spans 16 amino acids. CDR3: CASSQERTVYYNEQFF. CDR3 in DNA: TGCGCCAGCAGCCAAGAACGGACAGTTTACTACAATGAGCAGTTCTTC.

V is TRBV7-3 and J is TRBJ2-1, with 9 bases that match TRBD2. Trimming removed 4 bases from V and 5 bases from J; junction bases left unmatched: 9. This CDR3 contains 16 residues. CDR1 is SGHTA, CDR2 FQGTGA, per germline. The CDR3 protein is CASSSSSGSGHNEQFF. CDR3 DNA sequence: TGTGCCAGCAGCTCGAGTAGCGGGAGCGGCCACAATGAGCAGTTCTTC.

The chain carries TRBV9 and TRBJ2-7; TRBD1 might be the D (5 bases). V shed 0 bases and J shed 2 bases, with 9 bases lying between them. CDR1 is SGDLS and CDR2 is YYNGEE in the germline V gene. This CDR3 spans 14 amino acids. Here the CDR3 reads CASSVAVGAYEQYF. In nucleotides, the CDR3 is TGTGCCAGCAGCGTAGCTGTAGGGGCCTACGAGCAGTACTTC.

V gene TRBV19 combines with J gene TRBJ2-1, with TRBD2 identical over 9 bases. CDR1 is LNHDA, CDR2 SQIVND, per germline (reference sequence). The length of the CDR3 is 16 residues. Trimming took 5 bases from V and 1 from J; bases not matched to a gene: 6. CDR3 DNA sequence: TGTGCCAGTAGTCTCTCTAGCGGGATTTCCTACAATGAGCAGTTCTTC. Translated: CASSLSSGISYNEQFF.

This chain connects TRBV3-1 (or the pseudogene TRBV3-2) to TRBJ2-7, with 7 positions matching TRBD1. CDR1 and CDR2 (germline): LGHDT, YNNKEL (reference sequence). Trimming took 6 bases from V and 0 from J; bases not matched to a gene: 8. The CDR3 is 15 amino acids. The CDR3 bases are TGTGCCAGCAGAAAAGAGGGGGCGGGCTCCTACGAGCAGTACTTC. Its translation: CASRKEGAGSYEQYF.

V usage is TRBV6-1 and J usage is TRBJ1-5; D gene ambiguous. V was trimmed by 1 base and J by 4 bases, leaving 2 bases between them. The CDR3 covers 12 residues. Germline values: CDR1 MNHNS, CDR2 SASEGT. CDR3 nucleotides: TGTGCCAGCAGTGAAGGGAATCAGCCCCAGCATTTT. Translation gives CASSEGNQPQHF.

This sequence joins TRBV27 and TRBJ2-1; no reliable D call. Germline CDR1 and CDR2: MNHEY and SMNVEV (reference sequence). The CDR3 sequence is 13 residues long. Trimming stripped 6 bases from V and 2 bases from J, with 8 bases between. The DNA of the CDR3 is TGTGCCAGCAGACCTGACCCCTACAATGAGCAGTTCTTC. Translated, it gives CASRPDPYNEQFF.

This chain links TRBV4-2 with TRBJ1-2; D might be TRBD1 (5 bases). CDR3 length: 15 amino acids. V lost 2 bases and J lost 4, with 14 bases in between. Germline V gives CDR1 LGHNA, CDR2 YNFKEQ. CDR3 protein: CASSQTPTASYGYTF. The CDR3 region has the DNA TGTGCCAGCAGCCAAACCCCGACAGCTTCCTATGGCTACACCTTC.

This clone has a handful of counts. This chain connects TRBV19 to TRBJ1-4; no firm D call. CDR3 length equals 14 residues. Germline V gene sequence: CDR1 LNHDA, CDR2 SQIVND (reference sequence). V lost 2 bases and J 4 bases, leaving 8 bases between the germline ends. In DNA, the CDR3 is TGTGCCAGTAGTATATCACAGCATAATGAAAAACTGTTTTTT. The encoded protein is CASSISQHNEKLFF.

About this clone itself: Other DNA sequences in the same sample also yield this CDR3. The V gene is TRBV18, the J gene TRBJ2-7, with D possibly TRBD2 on 6 matching bases. The CDR3 is made up of 15 amino acids. V shed 6 bases and J shed 4 bases, with 19 bases lying between them. CDR1 is KGHSH, CDR2 LQKENI, per germline. The CDR3 DNA sequence: TGTGCCAGCTCCCCCGCCGGGACGGCGGGGTACGAGCAGTACTTC. Protein: CASSPAGTAGYEQYF.

The J gene is TRBJ1-1, the V gene TRBV19; 7 positions match TRBD1. CDR1 and CDR2 (germline): LNHDA, SQIVND (reference sequence). Trimming removed 6 bases from V and 2 bases from J; junction bases left unmatched: 3. This CDR3 has 13 residues. The CDR3 spells CASRVGGNTEAFF. The CDR3 DNA sequence: TGTGCCAGTAGAGTAGGGGGCAACACTGAAGCTTTCTTT.

To note about this clone: Within the sample, other DNA sequences also encode this same CDR3. The genes are TRBV5-1 and TRBJ2-7, with D possibly matching TRBD2 (5 bases). The germline CDR1 and CDR2 sequences are SGHRS and YFSETQ. Trimming left V 4 bases short and J 7 bases short, with 9 bases between. This CDR3 is 11 amino acids long. Here the CDR3 reads CASSVSGEQYF. DNA for the CDR3: TGCGCCAGCAGCGTCTCGGGGGAGCAGTACTTC.